The 2 T cell receptor beta chains below all came from one sample that was sequenced in a study of T cell repertoires in cytomegalovirus infection. No antigens are known for them. TCRdb redid the calling of the reads with MiXCR, one entry per CDR3 protein. The table records 100,000 to 150,000 distinct CDR3 sequences, 25% to 35% of them present only once. The material sequenced was CD8+ T cells from cultured PBMCs, taken from culture after CMV antigen stimulation. All receptors derive from a human donor in good health (CMV status not recorded). Some clones in this sample may be carry-over from other donors' samples.

The J gene is TRBJ2-1, the V gene TRBV7-9; D not resolved. The V end lost 1 base, the J end lost 5 bases, and 12 bases lay between the germline ends. The CDR3 consists of 15 residues. Germline CDR1 SEHNR, CDR2 FQNEAQ (reference sequence). The CDR3 reads CASSLDWGSHNEQFF. The CDR3 region has the DNA TGTGCCAGCAGCTTAGACTGGGGATCCCACAATGAGCAGTTCTTC.

This clonotype was seen ten or more times. This chain joins TRBV7-8 and TRBJ2-1; TRBD2 matches at 13 bases. V was clipped by 4 bases and J by 8 bases; unmatched bases: 5. This CDR3 contains 15 residues. Germline V lookup: CDR1 SGHVS, CDR2 FQNEAQ. In DNA form, the CDR3 reads TGTGCCAGCAGCTCCAGACTAGCGGGGGGCCATGAGCAGTTCTTC. Translating it yields CASSSRLAGGHEQFF.